Only a few counts were recorded for the clone carrying this T cell receptor (beta chain). These data come from a study of regulatory T cells in long-lasting Graves disease. Time point indicated: newly diagnosed GD, antithyroid drugs for less than 3 months. PBMC-derived RNA was used for the TCR library. Recruitment took place at an endocrinology department in Xi'an, China. TCR beta libraries were built with iRepertoire HTBI primers and Arm-PCR of CDR3 regions. TCRdb processed the multiplex PCR reads anew with MiXCR; each CDR3 protein has one entry. The repertoire holds approximately 540,000 distinct CDR3 sequences, about 12% seen once, with 7.5% to 9% in the top ten. CDR1 and CDR2 from the germline V gene are MNHEY and SVGAGI. The CDR3 is made up of 11 amino acids. V was pared by 4 bases and J by 6 bases, with 7 bases between. The data were also submitted as part of a second study, on T cells in Graves' hyperthyroidism and ophthalmopathy.

Here the sequenced sample was peripheral blood mononuclear cells (PBMCs), taken at new diagnosis, from a patient treated with antithyroid drugs. This chain uses TRBV6-5 with TRBJ2-7; D gene unclear. The sequence derives from a woman younger than 45 with Graves disease. The CDR3 is CASSSPIEQYF. In DNA, the CDR3 is TGTGCCAGCAGTTCTCCGATCGAGCAGTACTTC.